This record looks at one T cell receptor beta chain sequence and its context. This CDR3 comprises 13 residues. Trimming took off 4 bases at V and 5 bases at J, with 9 bases between the two ends. The germline V gene encodes CDR1 SNHLY and CDR2 FYNNEI. Random hexamers were used to reverse transcribe the RNA input (about 0.5 to 1 ug). The TCR beta CDR3 was amplified by immunoSEQ multiplex PCR across 54 Vbeta, 13 Jbeta. TCRdb reprocessed the immunoSEQ multiplex PCR reads with MiXCR, giving one entry per CDR3 protein. The data hold 200,000 or so distinct CDR3 sequences, with 90% to 97% observed a single time. This record comes from a study of CD8 T cells in Susac syndrome. Sequencing targeted TCR beta in T cells from blood (CD8+ and CD4+). Each multiple sclerosis control was a treatment-naive patient with relapsing-remitting disease that was either stable or active. Both CD4+ and CD8+ T cells were negatively isolated, and TEMRA cells underwent FACS enrichment.

The TCR was taken from a human donor with multiple sclerosis. The chain carries TRBV2 and TRBJ1-5; D call uncertain. Sequenced: CD4+ T cells from PBMCs. The CDR3 DNA sequence: TGTGCCAGCAGTGCTTCGGGGTATCAGCCCCAGCATTTT. It yields the protein CASSASGYQPQHF. Supplemented by reference TRBV2 and TRBJ1-5, the full variable domain reads EPEVTQTPSHQVTQMGQEVILRCVPISNHLYFYWYRQILGQKVEFLVSFYNNEISEKSEIFDDQFSVERPDGSNFTLKIRSTKLEDSAMYFCASSASGYQPQHFGDGTRLSIL.